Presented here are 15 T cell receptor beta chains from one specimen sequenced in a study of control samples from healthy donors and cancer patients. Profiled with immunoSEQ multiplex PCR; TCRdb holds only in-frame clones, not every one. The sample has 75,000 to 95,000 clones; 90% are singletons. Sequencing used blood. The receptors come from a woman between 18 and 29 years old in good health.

CDR3 sequence: CASSSTGQGTYNEQFF. The CDR3 nucleotides read TGTGCCAGCAGCTCGACGGGACAGGGGACATACAATGAGCAGTTCTTC. V is TRBV5-4 and J is TRBJ2-1, with 10 positions matching TRBD1. The ends lost 3 bases at V and 4 bases at J; junction bases unmatched: 7. From germline, CDR1 is SGHNT and CDR2 YYREEE (reference sequence). The CDR3 sequence is 16 residues long. Combining the CDR3 with reference TRBV5-4 and TRBJ2-1 gives the whole variable domain ETGVTQSPTHLIKTRGQQVTLRCSSQSGHNTVSWYQQALGQGPQFIFQYYREEENGRGNFPPRFSGLQFPNYSSELNVNALELDDSALYLCASSSTGQGTYNEQFFGPGTRLTVL.

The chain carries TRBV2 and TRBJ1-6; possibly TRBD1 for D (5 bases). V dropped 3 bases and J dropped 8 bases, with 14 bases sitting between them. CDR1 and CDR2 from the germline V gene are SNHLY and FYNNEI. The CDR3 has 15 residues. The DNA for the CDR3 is TGTGCCAGCAGTGACCAGGGCCCCACTGATTCACCCCTCCACTTT. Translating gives CASSDQGPTDSPLHF.

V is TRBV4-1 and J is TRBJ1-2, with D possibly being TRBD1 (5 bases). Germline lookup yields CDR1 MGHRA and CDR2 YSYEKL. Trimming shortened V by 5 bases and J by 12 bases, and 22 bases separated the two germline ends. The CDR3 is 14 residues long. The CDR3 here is CASSEATRSGKNTF. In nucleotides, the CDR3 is TGCGCCAGCAGCGAAGCAACACGGTCAGGGAAGAACACCTTC.

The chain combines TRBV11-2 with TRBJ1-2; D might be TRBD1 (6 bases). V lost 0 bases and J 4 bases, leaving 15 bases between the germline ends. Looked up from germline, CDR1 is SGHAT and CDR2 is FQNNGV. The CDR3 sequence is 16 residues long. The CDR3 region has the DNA TGTGCCAGCAGCTTAGAGGGGGACATGTGGAGCTATGGCTACACCTTC. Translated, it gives CASSLEGDMWSYGYTF. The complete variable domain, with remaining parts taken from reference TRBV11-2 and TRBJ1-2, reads EAGVAQSPRYKIIEKRQSVAFWCNPISGHATLYWYQQILGQGPKLLIQFQNNGVVDDSQLPKDRFSAERLKGVDSTLKIQPAKLEDSAVYLCASSLEGDMWSYGYTFGSGTRLTVV.

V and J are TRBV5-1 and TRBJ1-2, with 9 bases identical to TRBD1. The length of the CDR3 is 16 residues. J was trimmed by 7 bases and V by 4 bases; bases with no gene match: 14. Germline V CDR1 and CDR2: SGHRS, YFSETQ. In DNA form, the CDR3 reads TGCGCCAGCAGCCGAATTCGGACAGGGGAATCTGGTGGCTACACCTTC. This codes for CASSRIRTGESGGYTF.

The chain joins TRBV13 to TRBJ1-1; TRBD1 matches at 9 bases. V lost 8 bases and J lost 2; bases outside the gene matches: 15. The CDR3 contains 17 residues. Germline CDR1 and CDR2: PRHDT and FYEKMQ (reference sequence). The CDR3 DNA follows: TGTGCCAGCGAACAGGGGGCCTTTCGAGGCCTCAACACTGAAGCTTTCTTT. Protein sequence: CASEQGAFRGLNTEAFF.

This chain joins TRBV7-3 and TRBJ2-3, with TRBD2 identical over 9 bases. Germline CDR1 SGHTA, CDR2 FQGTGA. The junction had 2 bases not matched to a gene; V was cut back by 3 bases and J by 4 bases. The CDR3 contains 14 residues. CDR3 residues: CASSFAGGPDTQYF. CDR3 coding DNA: TGTGCCAGCAGCTTCGCGGGGGGGCCAGATACGCAGTATTTT. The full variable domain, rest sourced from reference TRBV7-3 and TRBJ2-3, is GAGVSQTPSNKVTEKGKYVELRCDPISGHTALYWYRQSLGQGPEFLIYFQGTGAADDSGLPNDRFFAVRPEGSVSTLKIQRTERGDSAVYLCASSFAGGPDTQYFGPGTRLTVL.

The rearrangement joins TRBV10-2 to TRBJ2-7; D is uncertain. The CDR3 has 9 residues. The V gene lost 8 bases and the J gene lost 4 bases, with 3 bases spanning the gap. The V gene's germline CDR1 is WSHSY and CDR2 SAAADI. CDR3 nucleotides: TGCGCCAGCGGGTACGAGCAGTACTTC. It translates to CASGYEQYF.

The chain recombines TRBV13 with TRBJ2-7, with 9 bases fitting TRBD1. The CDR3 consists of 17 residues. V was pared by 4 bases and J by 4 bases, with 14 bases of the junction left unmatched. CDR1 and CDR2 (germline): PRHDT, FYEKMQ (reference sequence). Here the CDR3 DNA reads TGTGCCAGCAGCTCCCCTCCGGTAGACAGGGGGTGGTACGAGCAGTACTTC. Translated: CASSSPPVDRGWYEQYF.

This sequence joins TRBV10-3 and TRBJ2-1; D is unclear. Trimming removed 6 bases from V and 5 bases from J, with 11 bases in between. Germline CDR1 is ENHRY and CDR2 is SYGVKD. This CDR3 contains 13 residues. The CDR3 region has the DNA TGTGCCATCAGGCCACGATTAAACAATGAGCAGTTCTTC. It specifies CAIRPRLNNEQFF.

CDR3 DNA: TGTGCCAGCAGTTCGGCCGAGACAGGGGTTGGCTACACCTTC. Translation gives CASSSAETGVGYTF. The V call is TRBV6-5, the J call TRBJ1-2; 8 nucleotides line up with TRBD1. The germline gives CDR1 MNHEY, CDR2 SVGAGI. This CDR3 spans 14 amino acids. J gave up 7 bases and V 4 bases, and 8 bases lay outside the gene matches.

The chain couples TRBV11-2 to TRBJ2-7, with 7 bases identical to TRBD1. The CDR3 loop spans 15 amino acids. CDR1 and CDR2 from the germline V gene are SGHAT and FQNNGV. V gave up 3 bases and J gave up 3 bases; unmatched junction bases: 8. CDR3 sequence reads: CASSFRGQPYYEQYF. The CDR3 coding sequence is TGTGCCAGCAGCTTTAGGGGACAGCCTTACTACGAGCAGTACTTC.

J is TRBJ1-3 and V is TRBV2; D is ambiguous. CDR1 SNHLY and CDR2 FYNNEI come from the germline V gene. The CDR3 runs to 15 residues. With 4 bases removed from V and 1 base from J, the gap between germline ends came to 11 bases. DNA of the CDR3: TGTGCCAGCAGTGGCTTGCTCAGGTCTGGAAACACCATATATTTT. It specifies CASSGLLRSGNTIYF.

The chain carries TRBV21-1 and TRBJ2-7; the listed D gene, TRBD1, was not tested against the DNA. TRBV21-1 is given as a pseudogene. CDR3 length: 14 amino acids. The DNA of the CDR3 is TGTGCCAGCAGCAATCGCAGGGGCTCCTACGAGCAGTACTTC. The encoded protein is CASSNRRGSYEQYF.

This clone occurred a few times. The CDR3 region is CASSLTGNYGYTF. CDR3 nucleotides: TGTGCCAGCAGCCTGACAGGGAACTATGGCTACACCTTC. This rearrangement joins TRBV2 to TRBJ1-2; 7 positions agree with TRBD1. The CDR3 totals 13 residues. CDR1 is SNHLY, CDR2 FYNNEI, per germline. V was clipped by 6 bases and J by 2 bases; unmatched bases: 3.